The present entry profiles one T cell receptor (beta chain) with its context. This entry belongs to a study of T cells after yellow fever vaccination. This CDR3 comprises 15 residues. Germline CDR1 reads SGHRS; CDR2 reads YFSETQ. Unmatched junction bases numbered 8, after V lost 4 bases and J lost 8 bases. TCRdb analysed the 5' RACE reads with MiXCR anew, one entry per CDR3 protein. Among approximately 90,000 distinct CDR3 sequences listed, approximately 5.5% were seen once. The chain is built from TRBV5-1 and TRBJ2-4; 11 bases line up with TRBD1. This TCR was sampled from a young man who received the YFV17D yellow fever vaccine. Sample: CD8+ T cells sorted from PBMCs, taken 10 days after the yellow fever booster vaccination. CDR3 in DNA: TGCGCCAGCAGCACCGGGACAGGGGGTGCGTACATTCAGTACTTC. It specifies CASSTGTGGAYIQYF.